The rows below give T cell receptor beta chains drawn from one sample of a study of CD8 T cells in Susac syndrome. In TCRdb, the immunoSEQ multiplex PCR reads were re-called with MiXCR into one record per CDR3 protein. The table shows approximately 180,000 distinct CDR3 sequences, with around nine tenths occurring only once. The sample consisted of CD4+ T cells from PBMCs. These TCRs come from a human donor with Susac syndrome. Both conserved end residues are part of each CDR3. The D gene is left open where the match is weak. Clone size is given for some rows only: seen once, a few or many times, or a class if the clone is expanded.

v_call	d_call	j_call	clone_size	cdr3_nt	cdr3_aa
TRBV20-1	-	TRBJ2-1	-	TGCAGTGCTAGTTTGGATTACAATGAGCAGTTCTTC	CSASLDYNEQFF
TRBV20-1	-	TRBJ2-7	-	TGCAGTGCCCAATTTGACGAGCAGTACTTC	CSAQFDEQYF
TRBV27	-	TRBJ2-1	-	TGTGCCAGCAGTGGGGACTACAATGAGCAGTTCTTC	CASSGDYNEQFF
TRBV20-1	TRBD1	TRBJ2-7	-	TGCAGTGGTCGGCGCGCAGGGGGCTACGAGCAGTACTTC	CSGRRAGGYEQYF
TRBV27	-	TRBJ2-7	once	TGTGCCAGCAGTTTTTCAGGCCGGTACGAGCAGTACTTC	CASSFSGRYEQYF
TRBV6-2/TRBV6-3	TRBD2	TRBJ2-5	-	TGTGCCAGCAGCGCTGGGATGACTAGCGGGACCCAAGAGACCCAGTACTTC	CASSAGMTSGTQETQYF
TRBV14	-	TRBJ1-1	-	TGTGCCAGCAGCCAAGTACAGGGTGGAAGTACTGAAGCTTTCTTT	CASSQVQGGSTEAFF
TRBV28	TRBD1	TRBJ2-1	-	TGTGCCAGCAGTACCCCCGGGACAGGGGCTCTCGATGAGCAGTTCTTC	CASSTPGTGALDEQFF
TRBV28	-	TRBJ2-7	-	TGTGCCAGCAGTTTAGACAGCAAATCGGGTCACGAGCAGTACTTC	CASSLDSKSGHEQYF
TRBV7-8	-	TRBJ2-5	few	TGTGCCAGCAGCACGGACAGCCAAGAGACCCAGTACTTC	CASSTDSQETQYF
TRBV14	TRBD1	TRBJ2-7	-	TGTGCCAGCAGCCAAGCTGGTGACAGGGGACAGTACTTC	CASSQAGDRGQYF
TRBV27	-	TRBJ1-6	-	TGTGCCAGCAGTGAGCCACCCGGAGGCAGGGAAAATTCACCCCTCCACTTT	CASSEPPGGRENSPLHF
TRBV6-5	TRBD1	TRBJ2-1	-	TGTGCCAGCAGTTCTCACGGGACAGGCCCCAATGAGCAGTTCTTC	CASSSHGTGPNEQFF
TRBV6-1	TRBD1	TRBJ2-7	-	TGTGCCAGCACCGGTGGACAGGGGGCACGGGAGCAGTACTTC	CASTGGQGAREQYF
TRBV10-3	TRBD2	TRBJ2-5	-	TGTGCCATCGGACTAGCGGTCCAAGAGACCCAGTACTTC	CAIGLAVQETQYF
TRBV6-1	-	TRBJ2-5	-	TGTGCCAGCAGTGTGTGGGGGAATAATGGTCAAGAGACCCAGTACTTC	CASSVWGNNGQETQYF
TRBV12-3/TRBV12-4	-	TRBJ1-2	-	TGTGCCAGCAGTCTCGAGGGCTATGGCTACACCTTC	CASSLEGYGYTF
TRBV3-1	-	TRBJ2-1	-	TGTGCCAGCAGCCAAGATGGCGGCTCCTACAATGAGCAGTTCTTC	CASSQDGGSYNEQFF
TRBV5-1	TRBD1	TRBJ2-1	-	TGCGCCAGCAGCCAGTCGGGACAGGGGACCAATGAGCAGTTCTTC	CASSQSGQGTNEQFF
TRBV29-1	TRBD1	TRBJ1-5	-	TGCAGCGTTGAAGTCAGGGGGGGTAGAATCAAGACCCAGCATTTT	CSVEVRGGRIKTQHF
TRBV15	-	TRBJ2-5	-	TGTGCCACCAGCAGAGATCGCCTTCCCCAAGAGACCCAGTACTTC	CATSRDRLPQETQYF
TRBV7-8	TRBD2	TRBJ2-2	few	TGTGCCAGCAGCTTGACTAGCGGGGGGTTCGCGAACACCGGGGAGCTGTTTTTT	CASSLTSGGFANTGELFF
TRBV20-1	TRBD2	TRBJ2-1	-	TGCAGTGCTAGAGTGCCGTGGGAGGGCTATGAGCAGTTCTTC	CSARVPWEGYEQFF
TRBV2	-	TRBJ1-6	-	TGTGCCAGCAGTGAAGGAGCAGGGGTGTTGAGGTCACCCCTCCACTTT	CASSEGAGVLRSPLHF
TRBV5-1	TRBD1	TRBJ1-2	-	TGCGCCAGCAGCAGTGATATTATCCGGGACAGCCATGGCTACACCTTC	CASSSDIIRDSHGYTF
TRBV4-1	-	TRBJ1-4	-	TGCGCCAGCAGCCAAGATTGGGGTGAAAAACTGTTTTTT	CASSQDWGEKLFF
TRBV7-9	TRBD2	TRBJ2-1	-	TGTGCCAGCAGCCCCGGACTAGCGGGGGAAGTAACCTACAATGAGCAGTTCTTC	CASSPGLAGEVTYNEQFF
TRBV6-5	-	TRBJ2-5	-	TGTGCCAGCAGTTACTTCGGCAGAGTAGATCAAGAGACCCAGTACTTC	CASSYFGRVDQETQYF
TRBV7-2	TRBD2	TRBJ2-7	-	TGTGCCAGCAGCTTAGTCGGTAGCGGGAGGGCGGAAGAGCAGTACTTC	CASSLVGSGRAEEQYF
TRBV20-1	TRBD1	TRBJ1-2	-	TGCAGTGCCTCTAGAAACCGACAGGGAGATGGCTACACCTTC	CSASRNRQGDGYTF
TRBV20-1	-	TRBJ2-3	-	TGCAGTGCCGGAGCGGATACGCAGTATTTT	CSAGADTQYF
TRBV4-1	-	TRBJ2-7	once	TGCGCCAGCAGCCGAGAGACTGTCTCCTACGAGCAGTACTTC	CASSRETVSYEQYF
TRBV7-2	-	TRBJ1-2	-	TGTGCCAGCAGCGGATGGACCGAGGGGTACACCTTC	CASSGWTEGYTF
TRBV6-1	-	TRBJ2-3	-	TGTGCCAGCGCCCCGGGCGGGGACACAGATACGCAGTATTTT	CASAPGGDTDTQYF
TRBV28	-	TRBJ1-5	-	TGTGCCAGCAGGACCTGGATTGGCAATCAGCCCCAGCATTTT	CASRTWIGNQPQHF
TRBV5-1	TRBD2	TRBJ2-3	once	TGCGCCAGCAGCTTCTCCCCGACTAGCGGATCCACAGATACGCAGTATTTT	CASSFSPTSGSTDTQYF
TRBV18	TRBD2	TRBJ2-1	-	TGTGCCAGCTCATCAATTCTAGCGGGAGGGAGCTCCTACAATGAGCAGTTCTTC	CASSSILAGGSSYNEQFF
TRBV7-6	-	TRBJ2-1	-	TGTGCCAGCAGCTTAGTAGCCTCCTACAATGAGCAGTTCTTC	CASSLVASYNEQFF
TRBV12-3/TRBV12-4	TRBD1	TRBJ2-7	-	TGTGCCAGCAGCCCGGTTTGGGGACAGGGTCCCGACGAGCAGTACTTC	CASSPVWGQGPDEQYF
TRBV19	-	TRBJ1-4	-	TGTGCCAGTAGTACCCAACACGGAAAACTGTTTTTT	CASSTQHGKLFF
TRBV12-3/TRBV12-4	-	TRBJ2-4	-	TGTGCCAGCAGCCAAACCCTTGCTGGCCACAAAAACATTCAGTACTTC	CASSQTLAGHKNIQYF
TRBV20-1	TRBD2	TRBJ2-5	-	TGCAGTGCTAATCGAGCGGGAGATCAAGTTGAGACCCAGTACTTC	CSANRAGDQVETQYF
TRBV3-1	-	TRBJ1-1	once	TGTGCCAGCAGCTCGGCAGCCGAAGCTTTCTTT	CASSSAAEAFF
TRBV30	TRBD1	TRBJ1-5	-	TGTGCCTGGAGTGTGGACAGGGGGTCTCAGCCCCAGCATTTT	CAWSVDRGSQPQHF
TRBV3-1	TRBD1	TRBJ1-2	-	TGTGCCAGCAGCCAAGGACAGGGGGTCCCTGGCTACACCTTC	CASSQGQGVPGYTF
TRBV24-1	-	TRBJ2-7	-	TGTGCCACCAGTGACCAACCGACAGGCCGTACCTCCTACGAGCAGTACTTC	CATSDQPTGRTSYEQYF
TRBV20-1	-	TRBJ1-6	-	TGCAGTGCTGGACTCCCAGGGGATTATTCACCCCTCCACTTT	CSAGLPGDYSPLHF
TRBV28	TRBD1	TRBJ2-3	-	TGTGCCAGCAGGCCACAGGGGGACACAGATACGCAGTATTTT	CASRPQGDTDTQYF